This note documents a single TCR beta chain sequence. This record belongs to a study of cytomegalovirus exposure and HLA in healthy donors. The CDR3 sequence is 14 residues long. Germline V gene lookup returns CDR1 SNHLY and CDR2 FYNNEI. V lost 3 bases and J 0 bases, leaving 9 bases between the germline ends. With 60 Vbeta and 13 Jbeta primers, the PCR was carried out. The method was immunoSEQ multiplex PCR; TCRdb's version includes in-frame clones alone and lacks a portion of them. This repertoire shows about 170,000 clones, more than 70% found once; its top ten account for roughly 1.5%. The receptor was isolated from a male donor in good health and CMV-seronegative. The sequenced material came from PBMCs. This chain joins TRBV2 and TRBJ2-7; TRBD1 might be the D (6 bases). This chain's CDR3 is CASSDADSSYEQYF. CDR3 DNA sequence: TGTGCCAGCAGTGACGCGGACAGCTCCTACGAGCAGTACTTC.